These T cell receptor beta chains were read from a single sample in a study of CD8 T cells in Susac syndrome. Using its own MiXCR run on the immunoSEQ multiplex PCR reads, TCRdb lists one record per CDR3 protein. The table records fewer than 90,000 distinct CDR3 sequences, around 93% of them present only once. Specimen: CD8+ T cells from PBMCs. The receptors were gathered from a human donor with Susac syndrome. Each CDR3 is given with its conserved first and last residue. Each record gives: clone size, J gene, D gene, V gene, CDR3 protein, CDR3 DNA. A D gene is named only where the DNA matches it firmly. Clone size is not always given. Where it is, it says once, few, many or a class for expanded clones.

few TRBJ2-1 TRBD2 TRBV5-1 CASSLEASGGAYNEQFF TGCGCCAGCAGCTTGGAGGCTAGCGGGGGGGCATACAATGAGCAGTTCTTC
. TRBJ1-5 TRBD1 TRBV19 CASSKGGPYQPQHF TGTGCCAGTAGTAAAGGGGGCCCGTATCAGCCCCAGCATTTT
few TRBJ1-1 TRBD1 TRBV4-1 CASSQGQGPMNTEAFF TGCGCCAGCAGCCAAGGACAGGGGCCAATGAACACTGAAGCTTTCTTT
. TRBJ2-1 . TRBV5-6 CASSLRRTQKYNEQFF TGTGCCAGCAGCTTGAGGCGGACCCAAAAATACAATGAGCAGTTCTTC
few TRBJ2-7 TRBD1 TRBV5-1 CASSLTGGEQYF TGCGCCAGCAGCTTAACAGGGGGCGAGCAGTACTTC
. TRBJ1-4 . TRBV7-8 CASSPNGEKLFF TGTGCCAGCAGCCCCAACGGTGAAAAACTGTTTTTT
. TRBJ2-7 TRBD2 TRBV5-6 CASSRTSGTYEQYF TGTGCCAGCAGCCGGACTAGCGGGACCTACGAGCAGTACTTC
. TRBJ2-7 TRBD2 TRBV6-6 CASSYPGGLLHEQYF TGTGCCAGCAGTTATCCGGGAGGCCTTCTCCACGAGCAGTACTTC
. TRBJ2-5 . TRBV6-5 CASSGPGGAQETQYF TGTGCCAGCAGCGGCCCTGGGGGGGCGCAAGAGACCCAGTACTTC
. TRBJ2-7 . TRBV19 CASSISDGISYEQYF TGTGCCAGTAGTATCTCGGACGGAATCTCCTACGAGCAGTACTTC
. TRBJ1-5 . TRBV7-2 CASSFDRSSSNQPQHF TGTGCCAGCAGCTTTGACAGGAGTTCCAGCAATCAGCCCCAGCATTTT
. TRBJ2-1 TRBD2 TRBV20-1 CSAKNSGGLYNEQFF TGCAGTGCTAAGAATAGCGGGGGACTATACAATGAGCAGTTCTTC
. TRBJ2-7 . TRBV7-2 CASSFDGPYEQYF TGTGCCAGCAGCTTCGACGGACCCTACGAGCAGTACTTC
. TRBJ1-5 . TRBV12-3/TRBV12-4 CASSFFGFWSNQPQHF TGTGCCAGCAGTTTTTTCGGATTCTGGAGCAATCAGCCCCAGCATTTT
. TRBJ1-1 TRBD1 TRBV4-1 CASSQERTGGAGNTEAFF TGCGCCAGCAGCCAAGAAAGGACAGGGGGCGCTGGGAACACTGAAGCTTTCTTT
. TRBJ1-4 . TRBV7-8 CASSPTEAFEKLFF TGTGCCAGCAGTCCGACGGAGGCTTTCGAAAAACTGTTTTTT
. TRBJ2-7 . TRBV6-1 CASTQASYEQYF TGTGCCAGCACCCAGGCTTCCTACGAGCAGTACTTC
. TRBJ2-7 TRBD1 TRBV29-1 CSVAGTGLVDEQYF TGCAGCGTTGCGGGGACAGGGCTAGTCGACGAGCAGTACTTC
. TRBJ1-1 . TRBV12-3/TRBV12-4 CASSLQGGRDTEAFF TGTGCCAGCAGTTTGCAGGGCGGTAGGGACACTGAAGCTTTCTTT
. TRBJ2-7 TRBD2 TRBV6-5 CASSPKGGGYEQYF TGTGCCAGCAGCCCCAAGGGCGGGGGGTACGAGCAGTACTTC
few TRBJ2-7 . TRBV3-1 CASSQDGSQTYEQYF TGTGCCAGCAGCCAAGACGGATCCCAGACCTACGAGCAGTACTTC
. TRBJ1-1 . TRBV7-2 CASSLVPGRGTEAFF TGTGCCAGCAGCTTAGTCCCGGGTAGGGGAACTGAAGCTTTCTTT
. TRBJ1-5 TRBD1 TRBV28 CASSSPRGQQNQPQHF TGTGCCAGCAGTTCCCCCAGGGGACAGCAGAATCAGCCCCAGCATTTT
. TRBJ2-5 . TRBV2 CASRTDQETQYF TGTGCCAGTCGGACGGATCAAGAGACCCAGTACTTC
. TRBJ1-2 TRBD1 TRBV9 CASSVAPTGEHGYTF TGTGCCAGCAGCGTAGCCCCGACAGGGGAGCATGGCTACACCTTC
. TRBJ1-5 . TRBV28 CASTNTLIGQPQHF TGTGCCAGCACTAATACACTAATCGGTCAGCCCCAGCATTTT
. TRBJ1-5 . TRBV6-1 CASSPAGWGTPQHF TGTGCCAGCAGTCCGGCGGGGTGGGGGACGCCCCAGCATTTT
. TRBJ1-1 TRBD1 TRBV11-3 CASSIRQGMNTEAFF TGTGCCAGCAGCATTAGACAGGGGATGAACACTGAAGCTTTCTTT
. TRBJ2-1 . TRBV11-3 CASSLGLGKDEQFF TGTGCCAGCAGCTTAGGACTAGGGAAGGATGAGCAGTTCTTC
. TRBJ1-3 . TRBV20-1 CSARADQRRGNTIYF TGCAGTGCTAGGGCGGATCAGAGGAGGGGAAACACCATATATTTT
once TRBJ2-3 TRBD1 TRBV20-1 CSARVSTGGVTQYF TGCAGTGCTAGAGTTTCGACAGGGGGGGTAACGCAGTATTTT
. TRBJ1-1 TRBD1 TRBV27 CASSLLQGVAFF TGTGCCAGCAGTTTACTTCAGGGGGTAGCTTTCTTT
. TRBJ2-5 . TRBV7-8 CASSLGIGKETQYF TGTGCCAGCAGCCTAGGGATAGGGAAAGAGACCCAGTACTTC
once TRBJ1-1 . TRBV19 CASSPGLVDTEAFF TGTGCCAGTAGTCCCGGACTGGTGGACACTGAAGCTTTCTTT
once TRBJ1-5 TRBD1 TRBV19 CASSREGAYQPQHF TGTGCCAGTAGTAGGGAGGGGGCTTATCAGCCCCAGCATTTT
. TRBJ2-7 . TRBV20-1 CSAGLGPGGGQYF TGCAGTGCTGGCCTTGGGCCCGGTGGGGGGCAGTACTTC
. TRBJ2-1 . TRBV5-6 CASSLSLQEEEFF TGTGCCAGCAGCTTGAGCCTTCAGGAAGAGGAGTTCTTC
. TRBJ1-2 TRBD1 TRBV14 CASSQVGTGSTNYGYTF TGTGCCAGCAGCCAAGTCGGGACAGGGTCAACTAACTATGGCTACACCTTC
. TRBJ2-4 TRBD1 TRBV2 CASSVPEQGLTEAKNIQYF TGTGCCAGCAGTGTGCCGGAACAGGGGCTCACGGAGGCCAAAAACATTCAGTACTTC
. TRBJ1-1 . TRBV30 CAWNGGFWNTEAFF TGTGCCTGGAACGGGGGGTTTTGGAACACTGAAGCTTTCTTT
. TRBJ1-5 TRBD1 TRBV7-8 CASSVLERGPNQPQHF TGTGCCAGCAGCGTACTAGAGAGGGGGCCCAATCAGCCCCAGCATTTT
. TRBJ2-5 . TRBV6-5 CASSYQFISSWETQYF TGTGCCAGCAGTTATCAATTTATAAGTTCATGGGAGACCCAGTACTTC
once TRBJ1-1 . TRBV6-5 CASSYTGYAEAFF TGTGCCAGCAGTTACACGGGGTACGCTGAAGCTTTCTTT
. TRBJ2-3 . TRBV30 CAWSVYSTDTQYF TGTGCCTGGAGTGTTTACAGCACAGATACGCAGTATTTT
. TRBJ2-5 TRBD2 TRBV28 CASSIRTSGAEETQYF TGTGCCAGCAGTATTCGGACTAGCGGAGCCGAAGAGACCCAGTACTTC
. TRBJ2-3 . TRBV27 CASNSGARTDTQYF TGTGCCAGTAATTCCGGGGCGAGAACAGATACGCAGTATTTT
. TRBJ2-5 . TRBV5-1 CASSLAPRRETQYF TGCGCCAGCAGCTTGGCACCAAGACGGGAGACCCAGTACTTC
. TRBJ2-3 . TRBV10-1 CASSEVELGGTDTQYF TGCGCCAGCAGTGAGGTTGAGTTGGGGGGCACAGATACGCAGTATTTT
. TRBJ1-3 . TRBV30 CAWSEGRSSGNTIYF TGTGCCTGGAGCGAAGGACGGAGCTCTGGAAACACCATATATTTT
once TRBJ1-3 . TRBV28 CASSGAHSSGNTIYF TGTGCCAGCAGTGGGGCGCATAGCTCTGGAAACACCATATATTTT
. TRBJ1-2 TRBD1 TRBV11-2 CASSQGQGVWDGYTF TGTGCCAGCAGCCAGGGACAGGGGGTATGGGATGGCTACACCTTC
. TRBJ2-1 . TRBV27 CASSPLGNEQFF TGTGCCAGCAGTCCCTTGGGCAATGAGCAGTTCTTC
. TRBJ2-1 TRBD2 TRBV5-1 CASSRRGGTSGVSYNEQFF TGCGCCAGCAGCCGCAGGGGGGGGACTAGCGGGGTTTCCTACAATGAGCAGTTCTTC
. TRBJ2-3 . TRBV27 CASSLWSTDTQYF TGTGCCAGCAGTTTATGGTCCACAGATACGCAGTATTTT
. TRBJ2-4 . TRBV14 CASSQGPSPRDIQYF TGTGCCAGCAGCCAAGGCCCATCACCAAGGGACATTCAGTACTTC
. TRBJ2-7 TRBD2 TRBV6-1 CASSGGGRYEQYF TGTGCCAGCAGTGGGGGGGGACGCTACGAGCAGTACTTC
. TRBJ2-7 TRBD1 TRBV14 CASSQDPFPRTGGGLYEQYF TGTGCCAGCAGCCAAGACCCCTTTCCTCGGACAGGGGGAGGACTTTACGAGCAGTACTTC
. TRBJ2-7 . TRBV30 CAWESTYEQYF TGTGCCTGGGAGTCTACCTACGAGCAGTACTTC
. TRBJ2-1 . TRBV6-1 CAVPLRDNLYNEQFF TGTGCCGTCCCACTCCGGGACAACCTTTACAATGAGCAGTTCTTC
. TRBJ2-7 . TRBV5-1 CASSLLPNYEQYF TGCGCCAGCAGCTTGTTGCCAAACTACGAGCAGTACTTC